The 21 T cell receptor beta chains given below trace back to one sample, sequenced in a study of monozygotic twins with inflammatory bowel disease. TCRdb re-called the 5' RACE reads; one entry per CDR3 protein, DNA not given. This sample's clone table lists roughly 320,000 distinct CDR3 sequences. The sequenced sample consisted of blood. The receptor source for this set is a human donor with ulcerative colitis or Crohn's disease, or a healthy co-twin of an affected twin (not recorded which).

V gene TRBV27 combines with J gene TRBJ1-6. The CDR3 covers 15 residues. CDR1 and CDR2 from the germline V gene are MNHEY and SMNVEV (reference sequence). CDR3 amino acids: CASNTEGGINSPLHF.

Here the CDR3 reads CASRWDSGNTIYF. J is TRBJ1-3 and V is TRBV7-2; without DNA, the TCRdb call of TRBD1 cannot be checked. Germline V CDR1 and CDR2: SGHTA, FQGNSA. This CDR3 spans 13 amino acids.

The chain has TRBV29-1 and TRBJ1-2; TCRdb picks TRBD1, but there is no DNA to check that call. This CDR3 spans 13 amino acids. Germline V gene sequence: CDR1 SQVTM, CDR2 ANQGSEA. The CDR3 here is CSATGRTVYGYTF.

This chain links TRBV9 with TRBJ2-1; as DNA is missing, the TRBD2 call by TCRdb cannot be tested. Per the germline V gene, CDR1 is SGDLS and CDR2 is YYNGEE. The CDR3 sequence is 17 residues long. The CDR3 is CASSVGDPGGGYNEQFF. Supplemented by reference TRBV9 and TRBJ2-1, the full variable domain reads DSGVTQTPKHLITATGQRVTLRCSPRSGDLSVYWYQQSLDQGLQFLIQYYNGEERAKGNILERFSAQQFPDLHSELNLSSLELGDSALYFCASSVGDPGGGYNEQFFGPGTRLTVL.

The chain's CDR3 is CATSRVSRQSSYEQYF. The rearrangement uses TRBV15 and TRBJ2-7. This CDR3 has 16 amino acids. Germline CDR1 LNHNV, CDR2 YYDKDF (reference sequence).

The chain has TRBV18 and TRBJ2-2; TCRdb outputs TRBD1, but without DNA this stays unchecked. Germline-derived CDR1 and CDR2 are KGHSH and LQKENI. The CDR3 is 14 residues long. CDR3 region: CASSTTGDTGELFF.

The chain links TRBV5-1 to TRBJ2-7; checking the TCRdb D call of TRBD2 is not possible without DNA. The CDR3 runs to 15 residues. Germline V CDR1 and CDR2: SGHRS, YFSETQ. The chain's CDR3 is CASNSISGSGLEQYF.

The chain joins TRBV6-1 to TRBJ1-3; TCRdb proposes TRBD1, but this gene call is untestable without DNA. This CDR3 spans 14 amino acids. In germline, CDR1 is MNHNS, CDR2 SASEGT. The CDR3 sequence is CASRKQGAGNTIYF.

V gene TRBV18 combines with J gene TRBJ2-4; TCRdb's D gene call, TRBD1, goes unchecked for lack of DNA. The CDR3 length is 14 residues. Germline lookup yields CDR1 KGHSH and CDR2 LQKENI. The CDR3 loop is CASSPSGTANIQYF. Full variable domain (remainder filled in from reference TRBV18 and TRBJ2-4): NAGVMQNPRHLVRRRGQEARLRCSPMKGHSHVYWYRQLPEEGLKFMVYLQKENIIDESGMPKERFSAEFPKEGPSILRIQQVVRGDSAAYFCASSPSGTANIQYFGAGTRLSVL.

The chain uses TRBV3-1 and TRBJ1-2. In germline, CDR1 is LGHDT, CDR2 YNNKEL (reference sequence). The CDR3 sequence is 15 residues long. CDR3 sequence reads: CASSPTPILNYGYTF.

CDR3 in amino acids: CASSPMGLNTEAFF. This chain joins TRBV18 and TRBJ1-1; TCRdb outputs TRBD1, but without DNA this stays unchecked. Germline CDR1 is KGHSH and CDR2 is LQKENI. The CDR3 covers 14 residues.

The rearrangement links TRBV4-3 to TRBJ2-7; as DNA is missing, the TRBD1 call by TCRdb cannot be tested. CDR3 length: 16 amino acids. The germline V gene has CDR1 LGHNA and CDR2 YSLEER. CDR3 sequence reads: CASSQDRTGGPSEQYF.

The rearrangement joins TRBV28 to TRBJ1-2; TCRdb returns TRBD1, unconfirmable since there is no DNA. This CDR3 has 15 amino acids. Looked up from germline, CDR1 is MDHEN and CDR2 is SYDVKM. CDR3 loop: CASNEGGAQMHGYTF.

The J gene is TRBJ2-1, the V gene TRBV5-1; without DNA, the TCRdb call of TRBD2 cannot be checked. CDR1 and CDR2 from the germline V gene are SGHRS and YFSETQ. The CDR3 is made up of 17 amino acids. CDR3 in amino acids: CASSRGLARTTYNEQFF.

The CDR3: CASSPYRGGTGELFF. The chain employs TRBV28 and TRBJ2-2; without DNA, the TCRdb call of TRBD1 cannot be checked. The CDR3 is 15 residues long. Germline V CDR1 and CDR2: MDHEN, SYDVKM.

V gene TRBV20-1 combines with J gene TRBJ1-3; with no DNA, the TCRdb D assignment of TRBD1 cannot be verified. This CDR3 is 14 amino acids long. Germline assignment: CDR1 DFQATT and CDR2 SNEGSKA (reference sequence). CDR3 residues: CSATDTGSGNTIYF.

The CDR3 reads CASIGTGRSNRPQHF. The chain links TRBV12-3 or TRBV12-4 to TRBJ1-5; as DNA is missing, the TRBD1 call by TCRdb cannot be tested. The CDR3 loop spans 15 amino acids.

This chain connects TRBV5-4 to TRBJ2-1; the TCRdb D gene call, TRBD1, has no DNA to confirm it. This CDR3 region has 13 residues. The V gene's germline CDR1 is SGHNT and CDR2 YYREEE (reference sequence). The CDR3 spells CASSPLQGYEQFF.

The V and J genes are TRBV3-1 and TRBJ2-7; the TRBD2 assignment by TCRdb is unverifiable without DNA. There are 17 residues in the CDR3. Per the germline V gene, CDR1 is LGHDT and CDR2 is YNNKEL (reference sequence). The CDR3 loop reads CASSHNLYGVRGYEQYF.

The chain carries TRBV29-1 and TRBJ2-7; the TCRdb D gene call, TRBD1, has no DNA to confirm it. Germline lookup yields CDR1 SQVTM and CDR2 ANQGSEA. The CDR3 sequence is 13 residues long. CDR3 region: CSVKQDQLYEQYF.

This chain joins TRBV4-3 and TRBJ1-4; no DNA is available, so the TRBD1 call from TCRdb remains unchecked. This CDR3 is 16 amino acids long. Germline CDR1 LGHNA, CDR2 YSLEER. The CDR3 sequence: CASSQARGFANEKLFF.